This T cell receptor beta chain appears in the sequencing data of a study of blood T cell repertoires in COVID-19. This CDR3 contains 14 residues. Trimming removed 6 bases at V and 0 bases at J, with 11 bases between. Germline V CDR1 and CDR2: MNHNY, SVGAGI (reference sequence). Produced via immunoSEQ multiplex PCR; TCRdb's table is partial and in-frame only. The table lists about 83,000 clones, more than 80% of them singletons. The V gene is TRBV6-6, the J gene TRBJ1-1; maybe TRBD1 (5 bases). The sequence was collected from a woman aged 80 or over with acute or convalescent COVID-19. The sequencing sample was made of peripheral blood. In DNA form, the CDR3 reads TGTGCCAGCAGGGGGGGTGGTCTGAACACTGAAGCTTTCTTT. This translates into CASRGGGLNTEAFF.